This TCR beta chain stems from a study of shared clonotypes between healthy human individuals. Overall study findings and caveats: Non-shared clonotypes displayed generation probabilities falling below those of clonotypes present in all four donors.

In the case of this clone: The antigen remains undetermined.

Germline values: CDR1 MDHEN, CDR2 SYDVKM. The ends lost 3 bases at V and 3 bases at J; junction bases unmatched: 3. The length of the CDR3 is 15 residues. Using immunoSEQ multiplex PCR, the repertoire was profiled, and TCRdb retains in-frame clones only, with some absent. The table includes over a million clones, more than 95% detected once. Sequences were obtained from naive CD4+ T cells sorted from blood. Subset here: CD45RA+ positively selected. The rearrangement joins TRBV28 to TRBJ2-7, with 12 positions matching TRBD2. The sequence was obtained from a man aged 25-40 years in good health. The CDR3 here is CASSFRLAGVYEQYF. In DNA form, the CDR3 reads TGTGCCAGCAGTTTTCGACTAGCGGGGGTCTACGAGCAGTACTTC.